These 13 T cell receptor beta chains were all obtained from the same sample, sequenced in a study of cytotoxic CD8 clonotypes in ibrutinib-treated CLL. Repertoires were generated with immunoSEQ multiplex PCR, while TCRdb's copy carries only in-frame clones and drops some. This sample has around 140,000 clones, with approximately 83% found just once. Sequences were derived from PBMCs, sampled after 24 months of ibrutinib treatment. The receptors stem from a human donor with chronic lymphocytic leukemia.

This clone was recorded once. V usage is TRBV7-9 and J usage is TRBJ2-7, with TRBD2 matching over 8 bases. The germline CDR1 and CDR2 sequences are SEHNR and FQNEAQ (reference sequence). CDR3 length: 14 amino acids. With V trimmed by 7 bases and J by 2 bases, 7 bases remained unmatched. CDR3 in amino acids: CASTGSGRAYEQYF. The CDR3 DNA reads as TGTGCCAGCACGGGGTCCGGGAGGGCCTACGAGCAGTACTTC.

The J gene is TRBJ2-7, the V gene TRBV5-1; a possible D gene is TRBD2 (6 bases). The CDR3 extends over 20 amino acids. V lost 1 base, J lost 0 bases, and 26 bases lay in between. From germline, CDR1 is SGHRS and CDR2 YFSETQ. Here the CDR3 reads CASSLSPPGRGTVSSYEQYF. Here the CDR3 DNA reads TGCGCCAGCAGCTTGAGCCCCCCGGGTCGCGGGACGGTGAGCTCCTACGAGCAGTACTTC.

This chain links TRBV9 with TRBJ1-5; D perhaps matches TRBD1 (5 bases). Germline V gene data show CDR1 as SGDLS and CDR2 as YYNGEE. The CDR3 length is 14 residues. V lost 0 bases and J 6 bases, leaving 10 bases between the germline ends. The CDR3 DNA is TGTGCCAGCAGCGTAGGGGGGGGTCTTCAGCCCCAGCATTTT. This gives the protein CASSVGGGLQPQHF. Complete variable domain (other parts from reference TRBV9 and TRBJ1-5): DSGVTQTPKHLITATGQRVTLRCSPRSGDLSVYWYQQSLDQGLQFLIQYYNGEERAKGNILERFSAQQFPDLHSELNLSSLELGDSALYFCASSVGGGLQPQHFGDGTRLSIL.

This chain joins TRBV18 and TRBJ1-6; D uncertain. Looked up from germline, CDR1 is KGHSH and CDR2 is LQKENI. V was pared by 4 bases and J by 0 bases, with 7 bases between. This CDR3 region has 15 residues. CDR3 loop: CASSLYSSYNSPLHF. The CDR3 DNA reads TGTGCCAGCTCACTTTATAGCTCCTATAATTCACCCCTCCACTTT. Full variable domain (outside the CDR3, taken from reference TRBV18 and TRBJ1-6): NAGVMQNPRHLVRRRGQEARLRCSPMKGHSHVYWYRQLPEEGLKFMVYLQKENIIDESGMPKERFSAEFPKEGPSILRIQQVVRGDSAAYFCASSLYSSYNSPLHFGNGTRLTVT.

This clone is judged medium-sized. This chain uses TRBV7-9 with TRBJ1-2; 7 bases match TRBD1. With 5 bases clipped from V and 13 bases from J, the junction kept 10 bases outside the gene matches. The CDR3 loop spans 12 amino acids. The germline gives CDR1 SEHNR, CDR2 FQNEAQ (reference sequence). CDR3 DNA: TGTGCCAGCAGCGCAGGGGGGGCGCGAAGCACCTTC. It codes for CASSAGGARSTF. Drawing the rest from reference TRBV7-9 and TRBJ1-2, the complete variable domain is DTGVSQNPRHKITKRGQNVTFRCDPISEHNRLYWYRQTLGQGPEFLTYFQNEAQLEKSRLLSDRFSAERPKGSFSTLEIQRTEQGDSAMYLCASSAGGARSTFGSGTRLTVV.

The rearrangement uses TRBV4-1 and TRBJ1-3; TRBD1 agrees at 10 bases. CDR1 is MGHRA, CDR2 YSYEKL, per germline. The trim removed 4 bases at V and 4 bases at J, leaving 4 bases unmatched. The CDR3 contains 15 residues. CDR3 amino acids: CASSRDRGPGNTIYF. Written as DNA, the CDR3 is TGCGCCAGCAGCCGCGACAGGGGGCCGGGAAACACCATATATTTT.

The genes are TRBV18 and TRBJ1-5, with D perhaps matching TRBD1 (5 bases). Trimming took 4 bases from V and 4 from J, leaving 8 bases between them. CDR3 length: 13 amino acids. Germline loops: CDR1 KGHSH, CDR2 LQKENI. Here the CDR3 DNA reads TGTGCCAGCTCACAGACAGAAAATCAGCCCCAGCATTTT. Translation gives CASSQTENQPQHF.

DNA for the CDR3: TGTGCCAGCTCACCACGCTCTGGAGACTCGGGTTTCGGCTACACCTTC. Its translation: CASSPRSGDSGFGYTF. The chain employs TRBV18 and TRBJ1-2; D is ambiguous. This CDR3 comprises 16 residues. The germline V gene encodes CDR1 KGHSH and CDR2 LQKENI. Trimming shortened V by 1 base and J by 8 bases, and 20 bases separated the two germline ends.

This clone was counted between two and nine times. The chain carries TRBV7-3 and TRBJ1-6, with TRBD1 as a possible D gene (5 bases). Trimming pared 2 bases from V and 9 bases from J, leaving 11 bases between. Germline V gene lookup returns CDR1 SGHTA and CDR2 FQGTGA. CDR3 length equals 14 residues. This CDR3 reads CASSLDSGISPLHF. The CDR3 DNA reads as TGTGCCAGCAGCTTAGACAGCGGGATTTCACCCCTCCACTTT.

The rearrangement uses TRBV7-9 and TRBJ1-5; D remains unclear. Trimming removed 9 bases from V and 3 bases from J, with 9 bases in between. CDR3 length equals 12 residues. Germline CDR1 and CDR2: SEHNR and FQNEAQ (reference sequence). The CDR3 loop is CASGQVNQPQHF. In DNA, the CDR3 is TGTGCCAGTGGGCAGGTCAATCAGCCCCAGCATTTT. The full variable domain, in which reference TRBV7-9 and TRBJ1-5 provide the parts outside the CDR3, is DTGVSQNPRHKITKRGQNVTFRCDPISEHNRLYWYRQTLGQGPEFLTYFQNEAQLEKSRLLSDRFSAERPKGSFSTLEIQRTEQGDSAMYLCASGQVNQPQHFGDGTRLSIL.

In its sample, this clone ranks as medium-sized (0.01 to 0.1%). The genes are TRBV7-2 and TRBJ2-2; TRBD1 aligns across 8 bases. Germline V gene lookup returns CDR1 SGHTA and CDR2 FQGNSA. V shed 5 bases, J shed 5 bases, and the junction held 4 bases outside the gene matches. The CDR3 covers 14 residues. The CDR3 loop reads CASSPRTGTGELFF. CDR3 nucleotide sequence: TGTGCCAGCAGCCCTCGGACAGGGACCGGGGAGCTGTTTTTT.

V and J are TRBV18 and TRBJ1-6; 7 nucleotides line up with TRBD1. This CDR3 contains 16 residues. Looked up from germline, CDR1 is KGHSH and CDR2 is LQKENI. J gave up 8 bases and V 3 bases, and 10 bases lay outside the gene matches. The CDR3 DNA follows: TGTGCCAGCTCACCGTCGCGAACAGGGGATGATTCACCCCTCCACTTT. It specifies CASSPSRTGDDSPLHF.

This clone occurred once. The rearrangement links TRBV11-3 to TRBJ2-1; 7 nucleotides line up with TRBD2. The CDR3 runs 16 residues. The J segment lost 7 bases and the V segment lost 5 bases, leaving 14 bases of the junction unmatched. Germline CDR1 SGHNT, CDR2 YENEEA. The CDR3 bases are TGTGCCAGCAGCCCCCGCAAACTAGCGTCTGGGAATGAGCAGTTCTTC. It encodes CASSPRKLASGNEQFF. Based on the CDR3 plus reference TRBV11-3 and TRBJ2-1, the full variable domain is EAGVVQSPRYKIIEKKQPVAFWCNPISGHNTLYWYLQNLGQGPELLIRYENEEAVDDSQLPKDRFSAERLKGVDSTLKIQPAELGDSAVYLCASSPRKLASGNEQFFGPGTRLTVL.